This T cell receptor beta chain was sequenced in a study of Ad26.COV2.S vaccination and SARS-CoV-2 variants. Turning to the study itself: The authors gave Ad26.COV2.S intramuscularly, either once or twice 56 days apart.

Here immunoSEQ multiplex PCR was the method, and the copy in TCRdb shows in-frame clones only, minus some. The table includes some 500,000 clones, nearly 90% detected once. Specified treatment: about 20 received Ad26.COV2.S at low or high dose, single or two shots; about 5 received placebo; per-sample allocation not given. Samples analyzed were those drawn on day 63 after the first vaccine or placebo injection. Boston supplied an adult donor aged 18-55 years. The sample was peripheral blood, taken in a trial of Ad26.COV2.S vaccine versus placebo. This receptor was identified in a person between 18 and 65 years old who received the Ad26.COV2.S COVID-19 vaccine or a placebo.

CDR3 nucleotide sequence: TGTGCCAGCAGCCCGGACAGGGGGATGTCCTACGAGCAGTACGTC. Translating it yields CASSPDRGMSYEQYV. This chain joins TRBV7-2 and TRBJ2-7, with 10 bases that match TRBD1. Germline lookup yields CDR1 SGHTA and CDR2 FQGNSA. CDR3 length equals 15 residues. Germline trimming cut 5 bases from V and 1 base from J; bases unmatched to any gene: 5.